Shown below are 20 T cell receptor beta chains from a single sample sequenced in a study of Ad26.COV2.S vaccination and SARS-CoV-2 variants. The treatment here: roughly 19 received Ad26.COV2.S at low or high dose, single or two shots; roughly five received placebo; per-sample allocation not given. Samples analyzed were those drawn on day 63 after the first vaccine or placebo injection. Here immunoSEQ multiplex PCR was the method, and the copy in TCRdb shows in-frame clones only, minus some. This sample has 350,000 to 450,000 clones, with 89% found just once. The sequences come from peripheral blood, collected in a trial of Ad26.COV2.S vaccine versus placebo. The source of these receptors is a person aged 18 to 65 who received the Ad26.COV2.S COVID-19 vaccine or a placebo.

The CDR3 DNA follows: TGCGCCAGCAGCTTCGAGGGACAGCGAGAAGGCTACACCTTC. This gives the protein CASSFEGQREGYTF. The chain couples TRBV5-1 to TRBJ1-2, with 7 bases aligning to TRBD1. Germline CDR1 reads SGHRS; CDR2 reads YFSETQ. The CDR3 sequence is 14 residues long. Trimming removed 2 bases from V and 8 bases from J; junction bases left unmatched: 9.

J is TRBJ2-7 and V is TRBV3-1 (or the pseudogene TRBV3-2), with TRBD1 identical over 8 bases. Looked up from germline, CDR1 is LGHDT and CDR2 is YNNKEL (reference sequence). The trim removed 4 bases at V and 3 bases at J, leaving 8 bases unmatched. The CDR3 loop spans 15 amino acids. The CDR3 nucleotides read TGTGCCAGCAGCCCCTGGGACAGGAAGAACTACGAGCAGTACTTC. Encoded protein: CASSPWDRKNYEQYF.

The gene calls are TRBV5-6 and TRBJ2-1, with D perhaps matching TRBD2 (5 bases). The CDR3 has 16 amino acids. Germline lookup yields CDR1 SGHDT and CDR2 YYEEEE. With 0 bases removed from V and 0 bases from J, the gap between germline ends came to 10 bases. Here the CDR3 reads CASSLAKADSYNEQFF. CDR3 bases: TGTGCCAGCAGCTTGGCGAAAGCGGACTCCTACAATGAGCAGTTCTTC.

The chain has TRBV27 and TRBJ2-6; D remains unclear. Germline assignment: CDR1 MNHEY and CDR2 SMNVEV (reference sequence). This CDR3 comprises 14 residues. Trimming removed 6 bases at V and 4 bases at J, with 10 bases between. The CDR3, as DNA: TGTGCCAGCAGCCCTATGCTCGGGGCCAACGTCCTGACTTTC. It codes for CASSPMLGANVLTF.

The chain is built from TRBV5-1 and TRBJ2-3; 8 nucleotides agree with TRBD2. V was clipped by 4 bases and J by 5 bases; unmatched bases: 6. Per germline, CDR1 SGHRS and CDR2 YFSETQ. This CDR3 has 14 amino acids. The CDR3 sequence: CASSPAGGVDTQYF. The DNA for the CDR3 is TGCGCCAGCAGCCCGGCGGGGGGCGTAGATACGCAGTATTTT.

CDR3 nucleotide sequence: TGCAGCTCATTAGGGATCGTGACAGATACGCAGTATTTT. Translated: CSSLGIVTDTQYF. The chain links TRBV29-1 to TRBJ2-3; D unclear. Germline assignment: CDR1 SQVTM and CDR2 ANQGSEA. The V and J ends lost 8 bases and 3 bases respectively, with 15 bases between them. The CDR3 is 13 amino acids.

The chain combines TRBV29-1 with TRBJ1-2, with D perhaps TRBD1 (5 bases). The ends were cut back, 1 base at V and 0 bases at J, with 12 bases in the middle. Germline CDR1 is SQVTM and CDR2 is ANQGSEA. The CDR3 covers 15 residues. The CDR3 loop is CSVEAPRGSNYGYTF. CDR3 sequence (DNA): TGCAGCGTTGAAGCTCCGAGGGGCTCTAACTATGGCTACACCTTC. Full variable domain (remainder filled in from reference TRBV29-1 and TRBJ1-2): SAVISQKPSRDICQRGTSLTIQCQVDSQVTMMFWYRQQPGQSLTLIATANQGSEATYESGFVIDKFPISRPNLTFSTLTVSNMSPEDSSIYLCSVEAPRGSNYGYTFGSGTRLTVV.

This chain connects TRBV7-9 to TRBJ2-2; no reliable D call. Germline CDR1 is SEHNR and CDR2 is FQNEAQ (reference sequence). The germline V and J ends were trimmed by 1 base and 4 bases, with 10 bases remaining between them. The CDR3 totals 15 residues. The CDR3 spells CASSLVGLGTGELFF. The CDR3 DNA is TGTGCCAGCAGCTTAGTTGGGCTTGGCACCGGGGAGCTGTTTTTT.

DNA for the CDR3: TGTGCCAGCAGCCCCGGACCAGCAAGCAATGAGCAGTTCTTC. Its translation is CASSPGPASNEQFF. The chain recombines TRBV7-2 with TRBJ2-1; no clear D. This CDR3 has 14 amino acids. Germline lookup yields CDR1 SGHTA and CDR2 FQGNSA. The germline V and J ends were trimmed by 5 bases and 6 bases, with 14 bases remaining between them.

This chain connects TRBV30 to TRBJ2-5; unclear D gene. This CDR3 spans 12 amino acids. Trimming shortened V by 0 bases and J by 5 bases, and 7 bases separated the two germline ends. Germline assignment: CDR1 GTSNPN and CDR2 SVGIG (reference sequence). In nucleotides, the CDR3 is TGTGCCTGGAGTGTATCGGCCGAGACCCAGTACTTC. Translated, it gives CAWSVSAETQYF. The whole variable domain, filled in from reference TRBV30 and TRBJ2-5, reads SQTIHQWPATLVQPVGSPLSLECTVEGTSNPNLYWYRQAAGRGLQLLFYSVGIGQISSEVPQNLSASRPQDRQFILSSKKLLLSDSGFYLCAWSVSAETQYFGPGTRLLVL.

The gene calls are TRBV28 and TRBJ2-7, with D perhaps matching TRBD1 (6 bases). This CDR3 has 16 amino acids. CDR1 and CDR2 (germline): MDHEN, SYDVKM. V gave up 4 bases and J gave up 2 bases, with 18 bases separating them. The CDR3 DNA reads as TGTGCCAGCAGTTCCATACAGGGCGCCCCTACCTACGAGCAGTACTTC. Translation gives CASSSIQGAPTYEQYF.

The chain's CDR3 is CASSQSGGDTDTQYF. As DNA, the CDR3 is TGCGCCAGCAGCCAGAGTGGGGGAGACACAGATACGCAGTATTTT. The J gene is TRBJ2-3, the V gene TRBV4-3; D is perhaps TRBD1 or TRBD2 (5 bases each). Germline V gene data show CDR1 as LGHNA and CDR2 as YSLEER. Trimming pared 3 bases from V and 2 bases from J, leaving 12 bases between. CDR3 length: 15 amino acids.

CDR3 coding DNA: TGTGCCAGCAGTTCTAGCGGGAGGGCTAATGAGCAGTACTTC. Translation gives CASSSSGRANEQYF. The chain carries TRBV6-6 and TRBJ2-7; 12 positions agree with TRBD2. Germline V lookup: CDR1 MNHNY, CDR2 SVGAGI (reference sequence). With 4 bases clipped from V and 7 bases from J, the junction kept 5 bases outside the gene matches. CDR3 size: 14 residues.

The V call is TRBV7-2, the J call TRBJ1-5; perhaps TRBD1 as D (5 bases). Germline V lookup: CDR1 SGHTA, CDR2 FQGNSA. V shed 2 bases and J shed 5 bases, with 10 bases lying between them. This CDR3 region has 14 residues. The CDR3, as DNA: TGTGCCAGCAGCTTAAGGCAGGGCGATCAGCCCCAGCATTTT. The encoded protein is CASSLRQGDQPQHF.

The V and J genes are TRBV19 and TRBJ2-7, with a tentative D call TRBD2 (6 bases). Germline lookup yields CDR1 LNHDA and CDR2 SQIVND (reference sequence). V was shortened by 3 bases and J by 4 bases, with 13 bases between the two germline ends. CDR3 length: 14 amino acids. CDR3 residues: CASSIEAGGYEQYF. Here the CDR3 DNA reads TGTGCCAGTAGTATCGAGGCAGGAGGGTACGAGCAGTACTTC.

The chain recombines TRBV9 with TRBJ2-5; no firm D call. The V end was cut by 0 bases, the J end by 2 bases, with 8 bases between. There are 14 residues in the CDR3. Germline values: CDR1 SGDLS, CDR2 YYNGEE. The CDR3, as DNA: TGTGCCAGCAGCGTAGGAGGTAGGCAAGAGACCCAGTACTTC. It translates to CASSVGGRQETQYF. Supplemented by reference TRBV9 and TRBJ2-5, the full variable domain reads DSGVTQTPKHLITATGQRVTLRCSPRSGDLSVYWYQQSLDQGLQFLIQYYNGEERAKGNILERFSAQQFPDLHSELNLSSLELGDSALYFCASSVGGRQETQYFGPGTRLLVL.

This clone was observed a single time. V and J are TRBV12-3 or TRBV12-4 and TRBJ2-7; D is unresolved. V was shortened by 3 bases and J by 3 bases, with 9 bases between the two germline ends. The CDR3 length is 13 residues. The CDR3 sequence is CASSFRTGYEQYF. The CDR3 nucleotides are TGTGCCAGCAGTTTTCGGACCGGCTACGAGCAGTACTTC.

The gene calls are TRBV28 and TRBJ2-5; TRBD1 aligns across 9 bases. The CDR3 runs to 14 residues. The V segment lost 6 bases and the J segment 4 bases; nucleotides outside the gene matches: 6. The germline V gene encodes CDR1 MDHEN and CDR2 SYDVKM. This CDR3 is CASSQTGGTETQYF. The CDR3 nucleotides are TGTGCCAGCAGCCAGACAGGGGGGACAGAGACCCAGTACTTC.

The gene calls are TRBV5-1 and TRBJ1-6; D is uncertain. Germline V gene data show CDR1 as SGHRS and CDR2 as YFSETQ. CDR3 length: 13 amino acids. Trimming pared 4 bases from V and 11 bases from J, leaving 13 bases between. Here the CDR3 DNA reads TGCGCCAGCAGCGGGGAAATAGGGACACCCCTCCACTTT. The encoded protein is CASSGEIGTPLHF.

The gene calls are TRBV5-5 and TRBJ2-7, with D perhaps TRBD1 (6 bases). The CDR3 covers 17 residues. Per the germline V gene, CDR1 is SGHKS and CDR2 is YYEKEE (reference sequence). The V end was cut by 0 bases, the J end by 7 bases, with 23 bases between. The CDR3 loop is CASSLAWAGDGSWEQYF. CDR3 DNA sequence: TGTGCCAGCAGCTTGGCGTGGGCAGGGGACGGTTCATGGGAGCAGTACTTC.